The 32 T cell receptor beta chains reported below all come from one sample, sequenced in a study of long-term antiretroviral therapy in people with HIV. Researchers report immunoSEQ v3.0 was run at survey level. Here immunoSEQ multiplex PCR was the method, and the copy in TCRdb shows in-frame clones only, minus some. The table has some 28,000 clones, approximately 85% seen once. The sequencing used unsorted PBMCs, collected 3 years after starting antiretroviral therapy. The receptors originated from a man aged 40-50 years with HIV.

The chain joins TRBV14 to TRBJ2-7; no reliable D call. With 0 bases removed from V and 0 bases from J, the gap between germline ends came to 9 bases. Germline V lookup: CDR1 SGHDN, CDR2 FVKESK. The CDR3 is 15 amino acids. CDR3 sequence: CASSQDPGFSYEQYF. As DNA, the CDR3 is TGTGCCAGCAGCCAAGACCCCGGATTCTCCTACGAGCAGTACTTC.

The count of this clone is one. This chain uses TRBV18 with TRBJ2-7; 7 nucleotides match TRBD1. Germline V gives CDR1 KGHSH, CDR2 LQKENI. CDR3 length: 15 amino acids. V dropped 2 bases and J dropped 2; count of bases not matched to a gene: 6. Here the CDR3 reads CASSPRDRETYEQYF. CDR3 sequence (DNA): TGTGCCAGCTCACCAAGGGACAGAGAAACCTACGAGCAGTACTTC.

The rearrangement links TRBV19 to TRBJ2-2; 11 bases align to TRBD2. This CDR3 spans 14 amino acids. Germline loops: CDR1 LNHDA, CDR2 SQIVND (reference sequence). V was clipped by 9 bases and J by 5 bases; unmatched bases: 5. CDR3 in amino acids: CASQLAGATGELFF. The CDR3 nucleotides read TGTGCCAGCCAACTAGCGGGGGCAACCGGGGAGCTGTTTTTT.

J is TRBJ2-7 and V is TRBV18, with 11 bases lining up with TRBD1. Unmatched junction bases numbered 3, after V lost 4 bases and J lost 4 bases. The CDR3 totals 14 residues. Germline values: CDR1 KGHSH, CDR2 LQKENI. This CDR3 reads CASSLGQGAYEQYF. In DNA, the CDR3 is TGTGCCAGCTCACTCGGACAGGGGGCTTACGAGCAGTACTTC.

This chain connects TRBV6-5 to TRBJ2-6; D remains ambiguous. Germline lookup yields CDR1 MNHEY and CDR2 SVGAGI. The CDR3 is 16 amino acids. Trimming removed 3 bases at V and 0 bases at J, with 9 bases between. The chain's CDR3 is CASSYSQNSGANVLTF. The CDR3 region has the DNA TGTGCCAGCAGTTATTCCCAAAACTCTGGGGCCAACGTCCTGACTTTC.

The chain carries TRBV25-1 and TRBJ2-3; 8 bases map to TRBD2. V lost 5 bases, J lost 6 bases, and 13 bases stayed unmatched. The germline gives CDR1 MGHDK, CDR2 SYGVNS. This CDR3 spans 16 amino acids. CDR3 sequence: CASSQLAGSSRDTQYF. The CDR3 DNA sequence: TGTGCCAGCAGTCAGTTAGCGGGAAGTAGTAGGGATACGCAGTATTTT.

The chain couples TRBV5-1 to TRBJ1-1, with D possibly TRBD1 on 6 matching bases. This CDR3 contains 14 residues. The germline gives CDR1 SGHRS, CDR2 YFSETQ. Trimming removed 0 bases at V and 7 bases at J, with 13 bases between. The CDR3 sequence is CASSLDAVRGEAFF. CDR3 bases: TGCGCCAGCAGCTTGGACGCGGTCAGGGGTGAAGCTTTCTTT.

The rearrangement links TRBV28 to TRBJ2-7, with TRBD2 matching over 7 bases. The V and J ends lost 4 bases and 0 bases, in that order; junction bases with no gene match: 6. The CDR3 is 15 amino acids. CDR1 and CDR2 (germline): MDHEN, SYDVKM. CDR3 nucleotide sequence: TGTGCCAGCAGTTCCCGGGACTACAACTCCTACGAGCAGTACTTC. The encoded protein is CASSSRDYNSYEQYF.

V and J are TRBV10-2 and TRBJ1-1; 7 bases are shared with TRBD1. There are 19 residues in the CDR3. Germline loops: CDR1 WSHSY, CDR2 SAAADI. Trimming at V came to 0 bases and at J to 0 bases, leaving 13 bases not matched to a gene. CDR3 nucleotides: TGCGCCAGCAGTGAGTCGGGTATTAGGAGGGGGCAAATGAACACTGAAGCTTTCTTT. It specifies CASSESGIRRGQMNTEAFF.

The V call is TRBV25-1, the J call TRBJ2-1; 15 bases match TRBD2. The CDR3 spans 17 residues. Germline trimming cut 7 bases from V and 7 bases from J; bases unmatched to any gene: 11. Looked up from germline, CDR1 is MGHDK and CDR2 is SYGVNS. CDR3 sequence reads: CASNPPGLAGGFNEQFF. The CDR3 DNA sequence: TGTGCCAGCAATCCTCCGGGACTAGCGGGAGGATTTAATGAGCAGTTCTTC.

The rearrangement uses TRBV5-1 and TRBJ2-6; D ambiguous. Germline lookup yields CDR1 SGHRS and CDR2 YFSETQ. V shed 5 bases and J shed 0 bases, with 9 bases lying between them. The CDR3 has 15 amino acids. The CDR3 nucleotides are TGCGCCAGCAGGGCTCCAGGCTCTGGGGCCAACGTCCTGACTTTC. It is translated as CASRAPGSGANVLTF. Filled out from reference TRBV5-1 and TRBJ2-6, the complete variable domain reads KAGVTQTPRYLIKTRGQQVTLSCSPISGHRSVSWYQQTPGQGLQFLFEYFSETQRNKGNFPGRFSGRQFSNSRSEMNVSTLELGDSALYLCASRAPGSGANVLTFGAGSRLTVL.

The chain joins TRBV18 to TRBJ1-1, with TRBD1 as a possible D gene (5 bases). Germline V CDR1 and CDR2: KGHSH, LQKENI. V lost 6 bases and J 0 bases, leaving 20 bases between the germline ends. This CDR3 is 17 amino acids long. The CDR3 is CASSHRRGVGLNTEAFF. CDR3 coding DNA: TGTGCCAGCTCCCATCGCCGGGGGGTAGGGCTGAACACTGAAGCTTTCTTT.

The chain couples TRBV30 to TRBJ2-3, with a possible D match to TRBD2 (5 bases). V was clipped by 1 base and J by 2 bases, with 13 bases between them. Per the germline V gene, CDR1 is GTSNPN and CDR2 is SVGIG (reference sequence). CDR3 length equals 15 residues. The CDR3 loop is CAWSGLNDYTDTQYF. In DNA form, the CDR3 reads TGTGCCTGGAGTGGACTAAACGATTACACAGATACGCAGTATTTT. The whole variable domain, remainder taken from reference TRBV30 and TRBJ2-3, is SQTIHQWPATLVQPVGSPLSLECTVEGTSNPNLYWYRQAAGRGLQLLFYSVGIGQISSEVPQNLSASRPQDRQFILSSKKLLLSDSGFYLCAWSGLNDYTDTQYFGPGTRLTVL.

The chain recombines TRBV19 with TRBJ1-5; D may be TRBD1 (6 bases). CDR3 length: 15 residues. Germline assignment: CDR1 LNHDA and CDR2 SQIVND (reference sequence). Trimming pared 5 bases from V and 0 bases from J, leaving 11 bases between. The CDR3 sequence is CASSFGQTSNQPQHF. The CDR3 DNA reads TGTGCCAGTAGTTTTGGACAGACTAGCAATCAGCCCCAGCATTTT.

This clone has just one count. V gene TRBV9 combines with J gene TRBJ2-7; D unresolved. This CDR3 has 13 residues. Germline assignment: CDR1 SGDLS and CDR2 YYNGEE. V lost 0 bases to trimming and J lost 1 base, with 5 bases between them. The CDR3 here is CASSVDDSYEQYF. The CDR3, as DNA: TGTGCCAGCAGCGTAGACGATTCCTACGAGCAGTACTTC.

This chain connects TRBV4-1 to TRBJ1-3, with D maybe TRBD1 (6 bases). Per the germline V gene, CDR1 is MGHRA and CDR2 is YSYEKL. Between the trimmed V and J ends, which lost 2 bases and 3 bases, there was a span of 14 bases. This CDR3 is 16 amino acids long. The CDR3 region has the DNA TGCGCCAGCAGCCAACCCGGACAGAAGGTTGGAAACACCATATATTTT. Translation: CASSQPGQKVGNTIYF.

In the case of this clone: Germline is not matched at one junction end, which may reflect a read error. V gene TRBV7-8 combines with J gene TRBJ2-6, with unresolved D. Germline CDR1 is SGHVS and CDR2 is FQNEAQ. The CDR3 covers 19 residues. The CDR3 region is CASSFGSVGLSSGANVLTF. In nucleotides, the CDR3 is TGTGCCAGCAGCTTTGGCTCGGTAGGCCTCTCCTCTGGAGCCAACGTCCTGACTTTC. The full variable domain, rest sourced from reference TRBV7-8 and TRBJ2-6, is GAGVSQSPRYKVAKRGQDVALRCDPISGHVSLFWYQQALGQGPEFLTYFQNEAQLDKSGLPSDRFFAERPEGSVSTLKIQRTQQEDSAVYLCASSFGSVGLSSGANVLTFGAGSRLTVL.

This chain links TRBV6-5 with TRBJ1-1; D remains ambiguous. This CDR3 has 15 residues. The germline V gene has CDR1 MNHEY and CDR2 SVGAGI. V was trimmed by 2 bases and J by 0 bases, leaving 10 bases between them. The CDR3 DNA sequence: TGTGCCAGCAGTTACGATGCAGCTATGAACACTGAAGCTTTCTTT. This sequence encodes CASSYDAAMNTEAFF.

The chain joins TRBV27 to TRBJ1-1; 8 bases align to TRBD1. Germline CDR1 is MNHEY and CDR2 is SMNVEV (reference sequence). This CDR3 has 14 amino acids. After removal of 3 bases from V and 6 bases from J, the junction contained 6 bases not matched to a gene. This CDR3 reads CASSFGQGAAEAFF. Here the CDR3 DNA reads TGTGCCAGCAGTTTTGGGCAGGGGGCCGCTGAAGCTTTCTTT.

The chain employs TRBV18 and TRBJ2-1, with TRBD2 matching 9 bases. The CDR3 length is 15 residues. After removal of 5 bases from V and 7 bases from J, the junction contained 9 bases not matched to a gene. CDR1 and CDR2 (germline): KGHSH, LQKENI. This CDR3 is CASSSQRGAGNEQFF. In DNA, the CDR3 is TGTGCCAGCTCATCTCAGCGGGGGGCAGGAAATGAGCAGTTCTTC.

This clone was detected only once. The CDR3 region is CASTIQGGTEAFF. CDR3 sequence (DNA): TGTGCCAGCACCATACAGGGTGGCACTGAAGCTTTCTTT. The chain joins TRBV5-4 to TRBJ1-1; perhaps TRBD1 as D (6 bases). Trimming pared 6 bases from V and 4 bases from J, leaving 13 bases between. Per the germline V gene, CDR1 is SGHNT and CDR2 is YYREEE (reference sequence). The CDR3 length is 13 residues.

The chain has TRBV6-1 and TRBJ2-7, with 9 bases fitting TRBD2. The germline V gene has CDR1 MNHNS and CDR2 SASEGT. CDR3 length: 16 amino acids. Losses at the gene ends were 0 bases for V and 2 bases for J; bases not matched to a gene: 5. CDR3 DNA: TGTGCCAGCAGTGAAGCGTCGGCTAGCGGGGCCTACGAGCAGTACTTC. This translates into CASSEASASGAYEQYF.

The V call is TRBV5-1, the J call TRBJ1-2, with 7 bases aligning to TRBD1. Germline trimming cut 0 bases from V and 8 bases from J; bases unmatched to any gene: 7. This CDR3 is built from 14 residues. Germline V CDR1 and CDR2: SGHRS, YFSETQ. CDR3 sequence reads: CASSLGQGVGGYTF. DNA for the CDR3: TGCGCCAGCAGCTTGGGGCAGGGGGTAGGAGGCTACACCTTC.

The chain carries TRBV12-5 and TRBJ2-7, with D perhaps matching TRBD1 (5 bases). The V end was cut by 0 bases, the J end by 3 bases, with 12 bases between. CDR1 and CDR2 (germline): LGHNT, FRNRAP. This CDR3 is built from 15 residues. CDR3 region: CASGLVDSPGYEQYF. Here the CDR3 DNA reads TGTGCTAGTGGTTTGGTCGACAGTCCCGGCTACGAGCAGTACTTC.

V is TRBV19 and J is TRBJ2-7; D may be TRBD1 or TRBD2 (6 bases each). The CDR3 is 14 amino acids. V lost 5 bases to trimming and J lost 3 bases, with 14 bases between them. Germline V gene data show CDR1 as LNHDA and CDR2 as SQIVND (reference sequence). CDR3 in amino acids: CASSEGGHHYEQYF. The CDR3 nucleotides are TGTGCCAGTAGTGAGGGGGGCCACCACTACGAGCAGTACTTC.

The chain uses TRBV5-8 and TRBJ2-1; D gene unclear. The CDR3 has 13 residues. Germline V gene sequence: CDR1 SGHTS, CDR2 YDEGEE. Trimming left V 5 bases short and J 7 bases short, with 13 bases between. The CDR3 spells CASRGGGVNEQFF. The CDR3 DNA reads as TGTGCCAGCAGGGGTGGTGGGGTGAATGAGCAGTTCTTC.

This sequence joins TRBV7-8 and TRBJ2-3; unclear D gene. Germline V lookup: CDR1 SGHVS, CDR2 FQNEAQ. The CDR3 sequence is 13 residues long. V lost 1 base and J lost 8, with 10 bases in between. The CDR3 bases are TGTGCCAGCAGCTTAGGGACCCCGGGTACGCAGTATTTT. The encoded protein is CASSLGTPGTQYF.

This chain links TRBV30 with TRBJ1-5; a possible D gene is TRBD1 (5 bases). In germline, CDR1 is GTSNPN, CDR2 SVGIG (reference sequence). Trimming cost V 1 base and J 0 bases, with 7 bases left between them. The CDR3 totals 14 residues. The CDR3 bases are TGTGCCTGGAGTGGGGGACCTAGCAATCAGCCCCAGCATTTT. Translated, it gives CAWSGGPSNQPQHF.

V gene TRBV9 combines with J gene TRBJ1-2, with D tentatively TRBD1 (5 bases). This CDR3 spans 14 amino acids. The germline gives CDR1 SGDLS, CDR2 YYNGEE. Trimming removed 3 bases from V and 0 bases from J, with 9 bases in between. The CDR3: CASSGDGSNYGYTF. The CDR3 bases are TGTGCCAGCAGCGGGGACGGTTCTAACTATGGCTACACCTTC.

CDR3 in amino acids: CASSPTGGVQPQHF. CDR3 nucleotide sequence: TGTGCCAGTAGTCCGACCGGGGGTGTACAGCCCCAGCATTTT. This sequence joins TRBV19 and TRBJ1-5, with D possibly TRBD1 on 5 matching bases. The V gene's germline CDR1 is LNHDA and CDR2 SQIVND (reference sequence). The V gene lost 5 bases and the J gene lost 7 bases, with 15 bases spanning the gap. The CDR3 loop spans 14 amino acids.

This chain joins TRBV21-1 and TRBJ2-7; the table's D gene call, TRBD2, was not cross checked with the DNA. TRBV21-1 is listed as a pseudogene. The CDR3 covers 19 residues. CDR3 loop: CASSKVAPWLWDWITLQYF. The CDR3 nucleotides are TGTGCCAGCAGCAAAGTGGCCCCTTGGCTTTGGGACTGGATTACGCTGCAGTACTTC.

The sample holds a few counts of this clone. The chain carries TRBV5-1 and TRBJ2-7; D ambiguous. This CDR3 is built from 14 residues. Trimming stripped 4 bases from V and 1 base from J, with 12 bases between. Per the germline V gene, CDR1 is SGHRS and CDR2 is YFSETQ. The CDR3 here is CASSLSGRSYEQYF. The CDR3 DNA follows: TGCGCCAGCAGCCTGAGTGGCAGATCCTACGAGCAGTACTTC. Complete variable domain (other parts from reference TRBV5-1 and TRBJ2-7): KAGVTQTPRYLIKTRGQQVTLSCSPISGHRSVSWYQQTPGQGLQFLFEYFSETQRNKGNFPGRFSGRQFSNSRSEMNVSTLELGDSALYLCASSLSGRSYEQYFGPGTRLTVT.